This paragraph reports one TCR beta chain. This sample is drawn from a study of control samples from healthy donors and cancer patients. Sequencing used immunoSEQ multiplex PCR; TCRdb keeps in-frame clones, though not all of them. The sample has 70,000 or so clones; over 75% are singletons. Sequenced sample: blood. The receptor was derived from a man aged 50 to 59 in good health.

The CDR3 bases are TGTGCCTGGAGTTATATCCGGCAGGGGGTGCGGGATCAGCCCCAGCATTTT. Translation: CAWSYIRQGVRDQPQHF. The chain recombines TRBV30 with TRBJ1-5; 7 bases agree with TRBD1. V lost 2 bases and J lost 5; bases outside the gene matches: 15. In germline, CDR1 is GTSNPN, CDR2 SVGIG (reference sequence). CDR3 length: 17 residues.